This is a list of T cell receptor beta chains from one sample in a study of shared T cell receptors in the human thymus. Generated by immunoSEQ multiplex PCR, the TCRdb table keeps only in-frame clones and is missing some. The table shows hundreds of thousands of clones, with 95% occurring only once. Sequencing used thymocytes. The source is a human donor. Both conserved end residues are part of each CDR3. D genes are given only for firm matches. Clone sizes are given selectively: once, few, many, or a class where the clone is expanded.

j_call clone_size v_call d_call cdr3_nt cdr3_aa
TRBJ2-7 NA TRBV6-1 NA TGTGCCAGCAGTGAAGGGGAGGACCCCTACGAGCAGTACTTC CASSEGEDPYEQYF
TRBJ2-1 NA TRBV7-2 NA TGTGCCAGCAGCTTAGCGCATGGTTGGGCGGGTAGGTCTTACAATGAGCAGTTCTTC CASSLAHGWAGRSYNEQFF
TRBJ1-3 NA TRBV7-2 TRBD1 TGTGCCAGCAGCTCGCATGACAGGGGAGGAAACACCATATATTTT CASSSHDRGGNTIYF
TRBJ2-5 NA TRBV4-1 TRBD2 TGCGCCAGCAGCCAAGAATTCCTAGCGGGAGAACAAGAGACCCAGTACTTC CASSQEFLAGEQETQYF
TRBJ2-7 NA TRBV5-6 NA TGTGCCAGCAGCCACATAGAGCGGTCTTTTCTCTACGAGCAGTACTTC CASSHIERSFLYEQYF
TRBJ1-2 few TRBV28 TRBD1 TGTGCCAGCAGTCCCCTGGGACAGAACTATGGCTACACCTTC CASSPLGQNYGYTF
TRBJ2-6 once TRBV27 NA TGTGCCAGCAGTTTTTTAGGGACGGACCCCTCTGGGGCCAACGTCCTGACTTTC CASSFLGTDPSGANVLTF
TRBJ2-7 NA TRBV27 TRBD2 TGTGCCAGCTCCTTGGGACTAGCGGGAGTCGGTTTCTACGAGCAGTACTTC CASSLGLAGVGFYEQYF
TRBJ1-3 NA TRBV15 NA TGTGCCACCAGCGGAACTGCTCTGGGCAGCTCTGGAAACACCATATATTTT CATSGTALGSSGNTIYF
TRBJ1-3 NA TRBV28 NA TGTGCCAGCACCAAAGGAGGGGGAGGTGGAAACACCATATATTTT CASTKGGGGGNTIYF
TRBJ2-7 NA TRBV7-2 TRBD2 TGTGCCAGCAGCCGGACTAGCGTAACCTACGAGCAGTACTTC CASSRTSVTYEQYF
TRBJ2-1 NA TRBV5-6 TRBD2 TGTGCCAGCAGCTTCGCCATGTGGACTAGCTTGGCCTACAATGAGCAGTTCTTC CASSFAMWTSLAYNEQFF
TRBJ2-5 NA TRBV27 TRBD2 TGTGCCAGCAGTTTAGGGCGGGAGAAGGAGGAGACCCAGTACTTC CASSLGREKEETQYF
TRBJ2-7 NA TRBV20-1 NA TGCAGTGCTTTTCTAGGTTACGAGCAGTACTTC CSAFLGYEQYF
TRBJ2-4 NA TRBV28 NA TGTGCCAGCAGTTTTAGAGGGTGCATTCAGTACTTC CASSFRGCIQYF
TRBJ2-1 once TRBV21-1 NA TGTGCCAGCAGCAAAGATCCGCTAGGGGCCTACAATGAGCAGTTCTTC CASSKDPLGAYNEQFF
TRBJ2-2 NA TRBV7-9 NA TGTGCCAGCAGCTTAGAGTTCGAAGTCACCGGGGAGCTGTTTTTT CASSLEFEVTGELFF
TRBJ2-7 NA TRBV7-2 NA TGTGCCAGCAGCTTAGAGGACAGCTCCTACGAGCAGTACTTC CASSLEDSSYEQYF
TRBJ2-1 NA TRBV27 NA TGTGCCAGCAGTCTCACGGTCCCCTGGGCCTACAATGAGCAGTTCTTC CASSLTVPWAYNEQFF
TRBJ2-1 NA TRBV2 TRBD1 TGTGCCAGCAGTGGCCGGGACAGGGGGCCCCCCAGCTCCTACAATGAGCAGTTCTTC CASSGRDRGPPSSYNEQFF
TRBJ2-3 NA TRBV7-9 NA TGTGCCAGCAGCCCCCGGCCGGGCGATACGCAGTATTTT CASSPRPGDTQYF
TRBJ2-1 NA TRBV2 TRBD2 TGTGCCAGCAGTGATAGCGGGACCTACAATGAGCAGTTCTTC CASSDSGTYNEQFF
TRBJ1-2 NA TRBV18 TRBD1 TGTGCCAGCTCGTCGGACAGGCGGAAAGACTATGGCTACACCTTC CASSSDRRKDYGYTF
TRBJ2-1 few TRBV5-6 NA TGTGCCAGCAGCTCGGGACACCGCATGATGGAGCAGTTCTTC CASSSGHRMMEQFF
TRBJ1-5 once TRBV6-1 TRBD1 TGTGCCAGCATCCCGACAGGGAGCAATCAGCCCCAGCATTTT CASIPTGSNQPQHF
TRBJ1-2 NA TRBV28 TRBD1 TGTGCCAGCAGTTCCCCACCGGACAGGGGGCTGAGCGGCTATGGCTACACCTTC CASSSPPDRGLSGYGYTF
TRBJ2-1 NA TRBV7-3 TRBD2 TGTGCCAGCAGCTTACGGGAGGGCCTTGGGTACAATGAGCAGTTCTTC CASSLREGLGYNEQFF
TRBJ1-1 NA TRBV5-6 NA TGTGCCAGCAGCTTCCAACGGGGGAACACTGAAGCTTTCTTT CASSFQRGNTEAFF
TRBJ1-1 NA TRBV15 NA TGTGCCACCGCCGGACGGACGAACACTGAAGCTTTCTTT CATAGRTNTEAFF
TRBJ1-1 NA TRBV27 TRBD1 TGTGCCAGCAGTTCCCGGACAGGGGAAAACACTGAAGCTTTCTTT CASSSRTGENTEAFF
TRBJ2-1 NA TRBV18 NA TGTGCCAGCTCACCACCGGATATAACAAACCGCTACAATGAGCAGTTCTTC CASSPPDITNRYNEQFF
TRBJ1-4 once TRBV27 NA TGTGCCAGCGGGGGGGGTTGGGAAAAACTGTTTTTT CASGGGWEKLFF
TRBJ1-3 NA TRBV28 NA TGTGCCAGCAGTTTATGGACCCCCCGGGGTAACTCTGGAAACACCATATATTTT CASSLWTPRGNSGNTIYF
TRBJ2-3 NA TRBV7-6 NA TGTGCCAGCAGCTTAGCGCCCGTGGGGGATTTAGGCACAGATACGCAGTATTTT CASSLAPVGDLGTDTQYF
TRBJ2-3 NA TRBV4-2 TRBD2 TGTGCCAGCAGCCAAGGGGCTAGCGGGCTAACAGATACGCAGTATTTT CASSQGASGLTDTQYF
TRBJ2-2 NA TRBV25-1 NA TGTGCCAGCAGTGCCGACAGGCCCCAGAACACCGGGGAGCTGTTTTTT CASSADRPQNTGELFF
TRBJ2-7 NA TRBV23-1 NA TGCGCCAGCAGTCAATCTACCAGGGGCTCCTACGAGCAGTACTTC CASSQSTRGSYEQYF
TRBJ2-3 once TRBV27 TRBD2 TGTGCCAGCAGTTCGTTGACTAGCGGGAGTAGTTATACGCAGTATTTT CASSSLTSGSSYTQYF
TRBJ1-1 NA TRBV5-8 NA TGTGCCAGCAGCTTTAGAGGGGAGGAGGTAATGAACACTGAAGCTTTCTTT CASSFRGEEVMNTEAFF
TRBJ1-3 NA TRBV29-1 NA TGCAGCGTACTAGGCGACACCTCTCGGGCCAGGGAAATAGGAAACACCATATATTTT CSVLGDTSRAREIGNTIYF